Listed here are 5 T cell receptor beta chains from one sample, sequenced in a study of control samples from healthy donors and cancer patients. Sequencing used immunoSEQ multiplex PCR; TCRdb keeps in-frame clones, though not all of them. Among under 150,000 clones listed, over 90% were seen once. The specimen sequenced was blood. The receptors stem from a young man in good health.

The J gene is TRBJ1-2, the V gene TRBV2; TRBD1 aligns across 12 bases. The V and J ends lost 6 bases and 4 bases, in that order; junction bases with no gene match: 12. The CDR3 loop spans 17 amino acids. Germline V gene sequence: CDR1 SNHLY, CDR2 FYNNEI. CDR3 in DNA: TGTGCCAGCAGGAGGGGGGACAGGGGGCTCCTTTTCTATGGCTACACCTTC. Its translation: CASRRGDRGLLFYGYTF.

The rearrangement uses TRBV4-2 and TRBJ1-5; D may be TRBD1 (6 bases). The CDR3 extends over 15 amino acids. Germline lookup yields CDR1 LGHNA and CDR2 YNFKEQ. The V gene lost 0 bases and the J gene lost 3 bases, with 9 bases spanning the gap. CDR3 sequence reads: CASSQDGQPNQPQHF. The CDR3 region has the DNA TGTGCCAGCAGCCAAGATGGACAGCCCAATCAGCCCCAGCATTTT.

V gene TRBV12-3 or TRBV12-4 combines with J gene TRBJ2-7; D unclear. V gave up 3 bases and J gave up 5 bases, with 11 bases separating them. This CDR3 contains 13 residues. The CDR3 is CASSLSWVDEQYF. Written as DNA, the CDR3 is TGTGCCAGCAGTTTGAGCTGGGTAGACGAGCAGTACTTC.

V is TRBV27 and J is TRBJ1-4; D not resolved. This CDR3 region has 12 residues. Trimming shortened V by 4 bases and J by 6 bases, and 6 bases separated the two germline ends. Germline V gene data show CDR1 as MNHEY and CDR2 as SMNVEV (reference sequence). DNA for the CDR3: TGTGCCAGCAGTTCGACCCATGAAAAACTGTTTTTT. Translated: CASSSTHEKLFF.

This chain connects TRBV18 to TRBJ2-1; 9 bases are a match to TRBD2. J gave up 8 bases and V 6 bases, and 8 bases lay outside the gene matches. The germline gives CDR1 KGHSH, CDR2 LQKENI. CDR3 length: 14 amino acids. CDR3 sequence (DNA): TGTGCCAGCTCCCTTGGGACTAGCAGCGATGAGCAGTTCTTC. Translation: CASSLGTSSDEQFF.